This TCR beta chain came from a study of T cells after yellow fever vaccination. TCRdb reanalysed the 5' RACE reads using MiXCR and keeps one entry per CDR3 protein. The profile shows about 240,000 distinct CDR3 sequences, about 3.9% of them singletons. This clonotype occurred many times. No antigen is known for it. V lost 5 bases to trimming and J lost 0 bases; unmatched junction nucleotides: 3. Germline lookup yields CDR1 MNHEY and CDR2 SVGAGI. There are 16 residues in the CDR3. The study, taken as a whole, reports: Most clones from primary vaccination were detected again post-booster (just over 95% CD4, 88% CD8). FACS-sorted repertoires might harbor abundant contaminating clonotypes from the bulk population.

The source was PBMCs, collected 15 days after the yellow fever booster vaccination. The chain joins TRBV6-5 to TRBJ2-1; 11 nucleotides match TRBD2. The clonotype was recovered from a man between 18 and 35 years old who received the YFV17D yellow fever vaccine. The CDR3 loop reads CASSLAGGNSYNEQFF. DNA for the CDR3: TGTGCCAGCAGTCTAGCGGGGGGAAACTCCTACAATGAGCAGTTCTTC.